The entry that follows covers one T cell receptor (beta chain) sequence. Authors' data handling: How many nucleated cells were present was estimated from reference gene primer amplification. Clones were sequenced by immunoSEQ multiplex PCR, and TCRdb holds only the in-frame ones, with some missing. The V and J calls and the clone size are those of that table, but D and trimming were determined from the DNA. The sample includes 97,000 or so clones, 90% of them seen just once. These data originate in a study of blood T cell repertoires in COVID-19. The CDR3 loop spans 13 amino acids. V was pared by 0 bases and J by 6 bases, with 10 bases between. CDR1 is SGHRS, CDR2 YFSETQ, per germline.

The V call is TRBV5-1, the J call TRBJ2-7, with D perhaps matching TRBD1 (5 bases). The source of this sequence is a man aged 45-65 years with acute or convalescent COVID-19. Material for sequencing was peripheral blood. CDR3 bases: TGCGCCAGCAGCTTGGCGGCAGGGATCGAGCAGTACTTC. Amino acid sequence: CASSLAAGIEQYF.